In its sample, the clone carrying this T cell receptor beta chain was seen many times. Trimming stripped 1 base from V and 6 bases from J, with 6 bases between. This CDR3 has 12 residues. CDR1 is SGHVS and CDR2 is FNYEAQ in the germline V gene. TCRdb called the 5' RACE reads again in MiXCR, with one record for every CDR3 protein. This table holds some 16,000 distinct CDR3 sequences, roughly 14% found once. The data are from a study of neurological immune-mediated disorders. The sequence was collected from a man in his sixties with HTLV-1-associated myelopathy (HAM/TSP). The chain uses TRBV7-6 and TRBJ1-1, with D unresolved. The sample taken for sequencing was PBMCs. The CDR3: CASSLGPSEAFF. CDR3 DNA sequence: TGTGCCAGCAGCTTAGGTCCGTCTGAAGCTTTCTTT.